Sequencing of this TCR beta chain was carried out in a study of T cell responses to AZD1222 COVID-19 vaccine. The study's findings and limits: Once two AZD1222 doses were given, Spike-specific TCR breadth and depth went up. Most donors were white British, females outnumbered males, and clonal diversity was possibly underestimated. Repertoires were obtained only post-peak T cell response.

The table came from immunoSEQ multiplex PCR; TCRdb's copy has only in-frame clones and leaves some out. Found here are approximately 100,000 clones, roughly 90% of them singletons; the top ten hold approximately 5%. About this clone itself: The antigen is not known.

This receptor was taken from an adult in good health. The source was peripheral blood, collected on day 0 of AZD1222 vaccination.

This chain's CDR3 is CASQGVPGYTF. The CDR3 DNA follows: TGTGCCTCCCAAGGGGTTCCTGGCTACACCTTC. The chain recombines TRBV6-5 with TRBJ1-2; possibly TRBD1 for D (5 bases). Germline values: CDR1 MNHEY, CDR2 SVGAGI. This CDR3 is 11 amino acids long. V lost 11 bases to trimming and J lost 7 bases, with 14 bases between them.